What follows are 12 T cell receptor beta chains derived from one specimen sequenced in a study of blood T cell repertoires in COVID-19. Assay: immunoSEQ multiplex PCR; the TCRdb copy retains only in-frame clones and omits some. The sample records 150,000 or so clones, more than 70% being singletons. The material sequenced was peripheral blood. The receptor set was obtained from a woman aged 55 to 70 with acute or convalescent COVID-19.

This clone was seen once. The chain couples TRBV29-1 to TRBJ2-7; the D gene is possibly TRBD1 (5 bases). The CDR3 has 15 amino acids. The ends were cut back, 0 bases at V and 0 bases at J, with 12 bases in the middle. CDR1 is SQVTM, CDR2 ANQGSEA, per germline. Here the CDR3 reads CSVEDAGLGSYEQYF. The CDR3 DNA sequence: TGCAGCGTTGAAGATGCAGGGCTAGGCTCCTACGAGCAGTACTTC.

Regarding this clone: The same CDR3 also results from other DNA sequences found in this sample. The CDR3 DNA sequence: TGCGCCAGCAGCTTGGGACAGCTCCAAGAGACCCAGTACTTC. Amino acids: CASSLGQLQETQYF. The chain is built from TRBV5-1 and TRBJ2-5; the D gene is possibly TRBD1 (5 bases). Trimming removed 0 bases from V and 1 base from J, with 7 bases in between. This CDR3 spans 14 amino acids. Per the germline V gene, CDR1 is SGHRS and CDR2 is YFSETQ.

In its sample, this clone was seen once. This chain's CDR3 is CASSLFDRSGYGYTF. The CDR3 DNA sequence: TGTGCCAGCAGCCTATTCGACAGGTCCGGGTATGGCTACACCTTC. The chain has TRBV14 and TRBJ1-2; D is perhaps TRBD1 (6 bases). V dropped 4 bases and J dropped 5 bases, with 17 bases sitting between them. Germline CDR1 reads SGHDN; CDR2 reads FVKESK. CDR3 length: 15 amino acids.

This chain links TRBV19 with TRBJ2-7; 12 bases map to TRBD2. Germline V CDR1 and CDR2: LNHDA, SQIVND (reference sequence). The CDR3 contains 14 residues. With 4 bases clipped from V and 4 bases from J, the junction kept 2 bases outside the gene matches. CDR3 nucleotide sequence: TGTGCCAGTAGTAGGACTAGCGGGGTTTACGAGCAGTACTTC. It is translated as CASSRTSGVYEQYF. Looking up the rest from reference TRBV19 and TRBJ2-7 gives the full variable domain: DGGITQSPKYLFRKEGQNVTLSCEQNLNHDAMYWYRQDPGQGLRLIYYSQIVNDFQKGDIAEGYSVSREKKESFPLTVTSAQKNPTAFYLCASSRTSGVYEQYFGPGTRLTVT.

The chain has TRBV7-2 and TRBJ2-1, with 8 positions matching TRBD2. The ends lost 0 bases at V and 10 bases at J; junction bases unmatched: 5. Germline V CDR1 and CDR2: SGHTA, FQGNSA. The CDR3 sequence is 14 residues long. In nucleotides, the CDR3 is TGTGCCAGCAGCTTAGCGCGGGGGGCGGGGGAGCAGTTCTTC. This sequence encodes CASSLARGAGEQFF.

This chain uses TRBV11-2 with TRBJ2-1; 9 nucleotides line up with TRBD1. The junction had 13 bases not matched to a gene; V was cut back by 5 bases and J by 8 bases. This CDR3 comprises 16 residues. Germline CDR1 reads SGHAT; CDR2 reads FQNNGV. The DNA for the CDR3 is TGTGCCAGCAGCCCGTTACGGGACAGGGATTTTGATGAGCAGTTCTTC. Its translation: CASSPLRDRDFDEQFF.

The chain has TRBV15 and TRBJ2-7; 9 nucleotides line up with TRBD1. Germline V gene lookup returns CDR1 LNHNV and CDR2 YYDKDF (reference sequence). J gave up 2 bases and V 3 bases, and 2 bases lay outside the gene matches. The length of the CDR3 is 14 residues. CDR3 bases: TGTGCCACCAGCAGGGACAGGGGCCCCTACGAGCAGTACTTC. Protein product: CATSRDRGPYEQYF.

The chain employs TRBV7-9 and TRBJ1-1, with D possibly being TRBD1 (5 bases). Germline CDR1 SEHNR, CDR2 FQNEAQ (reference sequence). This CDR3 spans 14 amino acids. Trimming took 3 bases from V and 4 from J, leaving 12 bases between them. The CDR3 protein is CASSFPGSSTEAFF. The CDR3, as DNA: TGTGCCAGCAGCTTTCCAGGGTCGTCCACTGAAGCTTTCTTT.

The rearrangement uses TRBV18 and TRBJ2-2, with TRBD2 identical over 7 bases. J gave up 4 bases and V 6 bases, and 8 bases lay outside the gene matches. This CDR3 spans 15 amino acids. Germline CDR1 KGHSH, CDR2 LQKENI. The CDR3 reads CASSLGLDRTGELFF. CDR3 nucleotide sequence: TGTGCCAGCTCCCTAGGACTAGACCGCACCGGGGAGCTGTTTTTT.

V gene TRBV7-2 combines with J gene TRBJ2-5, with D possibly TRBD1 on 5 matching bases. The V gene's germline CDR1 is SGHTA and CDR2 FQGNSA. V lost 0 bases to trimming and J lost 4 bases, with 21 bases between them. The CDR3 has 18 residues. CDR3 sequence (DNA): TGTGCCAGCAGCTTAGCGCAGGGTGCGGTGCTACGGTTAGAGACCCAGTACTTC. Translated, it gives CASSLAQGAVLRLETQYF.

The rearrangement joins TRBV5-6 to TRBJ2-6, with 8 bases fitting TRBD1. The V and J ends lost 4 bases and 0 bases, in that order; junction bases with no gene match: 9. CDR1 and CDR2 from the germline V gene are SGHDT and YYEEEE. The CDR3 is made up of 18 amino acids. This CDR3 is CASSPGTGLYSGANVLTF. In DNA form, the CDR3 reads TGTGCCAGCAGCCCTGGGACAGGACTCTACTCTGGGGCCAACGTCCTGACTTTC.

This chain joins TRBV7-2 and TRBJ2-1; 8 bases fit TRBD1. V lost 5 bases and J lost 4; bases outside the gene matches: 16. The germline CDR1 and CDR2 sequences are SGHTA and FQGNSA. The CDR3 is 18 amino acids. CDR3 in DNA: TGTGCCAGCAGCCAGCTGCCACGGCCAGGGGGCGCTTACAATGAGCAGTTCTTC. Translating gives CASSQLPRPGGAYNEQFF. The entire variable domain, with the rest obtained from reference TRBV7-2 and TRBJ2-1, is as follows: GAGVSQSPSNKVTEKGKDVELRCDPISGHTALYWYRQSLGQGLEFLIYFQGNSAPDKSGLPSDRFSAERTGGSVSTLTIQRTQQEDSAVYLCASSQLPRPGGAYNEQFFGPGTRLTVL.